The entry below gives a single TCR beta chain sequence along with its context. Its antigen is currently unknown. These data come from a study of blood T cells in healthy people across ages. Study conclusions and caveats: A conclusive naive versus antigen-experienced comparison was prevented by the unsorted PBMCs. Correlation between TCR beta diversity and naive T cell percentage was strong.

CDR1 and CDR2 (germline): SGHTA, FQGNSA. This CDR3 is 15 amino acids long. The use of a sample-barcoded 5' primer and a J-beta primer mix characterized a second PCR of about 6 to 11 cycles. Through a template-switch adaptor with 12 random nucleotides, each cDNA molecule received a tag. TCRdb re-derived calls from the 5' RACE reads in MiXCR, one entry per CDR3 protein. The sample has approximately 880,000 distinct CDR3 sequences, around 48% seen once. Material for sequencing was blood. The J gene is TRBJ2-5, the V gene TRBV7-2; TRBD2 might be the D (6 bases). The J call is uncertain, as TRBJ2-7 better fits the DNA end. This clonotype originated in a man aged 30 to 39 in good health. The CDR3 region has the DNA TGTGCCAGCAGCTCGCCATTCTCACTAGCCCACGAGCAGTACTTC. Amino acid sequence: CASSSPFSLAHEQYF.